This note documents a single TCR beta chain sequence. Its antigen is currently unknown. This sample was included in a study of shared clonotypes between healthy human individuals. The CDR3 extends over 12 amino acids. Germline V lookup: CDR1 MNHNY, CDR2 SVGAGI (reference sequence). The V and J ends lost 4 bases and 12 bases, in that order; junction bases with no gene match: 8. Only in-frame clones appear in the TCRdb table, and some are missing; sequencing was by immunoSEQ multiplex PCR. The sample records about 380,000 clones, around 96% being singletons. General study findings and limits: Clonotypes which were not shared had lower generation probabilities than clonotypes that all four donors shared.

What was sequenced was memory CD8+ T cells sorted from blood. As for subset: CD45RO+ cells pooled with CCR7-negative TemRA cells. The chain links TRBV6-6 to TRBJ2-7; TRBD1 agrees at 8 bases. The TCR comes from a young man in good health. CDR3 sequence reads: CASSSVDRVGYF. CDR3 coding DNA: TGTGCCAGCAGTTCCGTGGACAGGGTCGGGTACTTC.